This record concerns one T cell receptor (beta chain) sequence. What it binds is not known. This sample was included in a study of PD-1 blockade in mismatch repair-deficient tumors. Overall study results and limits: Rapid post-treatment expansion, then contraction, generally preceding radiologic response, marked tumor-resident clones.

Per the germline V gene, CDR1 is MDHEN and CDR2 is SYDVKM. The CDR3 totals 15 residues. The V end lost 4 bases, the J end lost 0 bases, and 9 bases lay between the germline ends. The table came from immunoSEQ multiplex PCR; TCRdb's copy has only in-frame clones and leaves some out. The repertoire includes 39,000 or so clones, around 80% of them detected once, and around 1% sits in the top ten. J is TRBJ2-2 and V is TRBV28; tentative D call: TRBD2 (5 bases). The sequencing here drew on PBMCs, taken about 38 weeks after starting pembrolizumab. The sequence was obtained from an adult with mismatch repair-deficient cancer. The CDR3, as DNA: TGTGCCAGCAGTTACCCCGGGACGAACACCGGGGAGCTGTTTTTT. Protein product: CASSYPGTNTGELFF.